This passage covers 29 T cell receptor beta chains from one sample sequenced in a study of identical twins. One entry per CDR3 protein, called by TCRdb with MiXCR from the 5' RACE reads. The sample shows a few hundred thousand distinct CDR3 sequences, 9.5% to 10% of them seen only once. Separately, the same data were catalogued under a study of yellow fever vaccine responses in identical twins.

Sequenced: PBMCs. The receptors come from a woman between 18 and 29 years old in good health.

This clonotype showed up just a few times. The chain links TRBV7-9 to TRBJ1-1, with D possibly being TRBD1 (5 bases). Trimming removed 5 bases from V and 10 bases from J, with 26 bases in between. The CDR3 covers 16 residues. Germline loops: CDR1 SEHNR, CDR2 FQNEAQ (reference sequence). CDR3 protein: CASSNPRDRREWAAFF. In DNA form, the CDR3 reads TGTGCCAGCAGCAATCCAAGGGACCGAAGGGAATGGGCAGCTTTCTTT.

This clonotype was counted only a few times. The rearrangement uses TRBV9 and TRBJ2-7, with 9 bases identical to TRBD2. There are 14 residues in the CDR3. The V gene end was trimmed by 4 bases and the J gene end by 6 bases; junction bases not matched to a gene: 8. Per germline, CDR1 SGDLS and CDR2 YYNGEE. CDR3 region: CASSTTGTSPEQYF. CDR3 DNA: TGTGCCAGCAGCACCACCGGGACTAGCCCCGAGCAGTACTTC.

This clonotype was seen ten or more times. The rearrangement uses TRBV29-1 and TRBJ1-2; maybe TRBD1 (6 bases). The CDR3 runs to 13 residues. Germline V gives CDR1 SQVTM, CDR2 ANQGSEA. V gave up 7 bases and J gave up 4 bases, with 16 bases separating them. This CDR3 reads CSAAGAGSYGYTF. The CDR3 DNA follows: TGCAGCGCCGCGGGGGCGGGAAGCTATGGCTACACCTTC.

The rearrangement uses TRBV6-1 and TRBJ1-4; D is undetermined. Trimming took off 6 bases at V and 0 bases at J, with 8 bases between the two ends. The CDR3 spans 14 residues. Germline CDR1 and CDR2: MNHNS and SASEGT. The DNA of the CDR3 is TGTGCCAGCAGAGAACACTCAACTAATGAAAAACTGTTTTTT. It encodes CASREHSTNEKLFF.

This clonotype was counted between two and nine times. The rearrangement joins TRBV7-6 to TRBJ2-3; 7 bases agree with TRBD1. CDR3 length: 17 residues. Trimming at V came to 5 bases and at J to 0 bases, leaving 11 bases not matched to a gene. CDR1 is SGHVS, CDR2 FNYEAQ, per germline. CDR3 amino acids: CASSVTGQTTSTDTQYF. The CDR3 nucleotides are TGTGCCAGCAGCGTGACGGGACAGACAACTAGCACAGATACGCAGTATTTT.

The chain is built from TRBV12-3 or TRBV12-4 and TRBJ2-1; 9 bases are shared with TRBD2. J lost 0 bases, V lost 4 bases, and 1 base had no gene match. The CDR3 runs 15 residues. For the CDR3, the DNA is TGTGCCAGCAGTTGGCGGGGGGGCTCCTACAATGAGCAGTTCTTC. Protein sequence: CASSWRGGSYNEQFF.

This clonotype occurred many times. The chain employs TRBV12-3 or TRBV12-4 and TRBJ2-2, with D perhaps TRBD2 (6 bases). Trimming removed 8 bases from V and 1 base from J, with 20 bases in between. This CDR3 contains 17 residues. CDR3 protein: CASLPFFGGLNTGELFF. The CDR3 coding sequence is TGTGCCAGCCTTCCTTTTTTCGGGGGACTGAACACCGGGGAGCTGTTTTTT.

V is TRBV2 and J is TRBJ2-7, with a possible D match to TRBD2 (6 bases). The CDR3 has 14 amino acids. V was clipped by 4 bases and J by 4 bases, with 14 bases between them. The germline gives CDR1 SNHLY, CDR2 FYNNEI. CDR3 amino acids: CASSVLYGGYEQYF. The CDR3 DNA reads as TGTGCCAGCAGTGTTCTTTATGGAGGGTACGAGCAGTACTTC.

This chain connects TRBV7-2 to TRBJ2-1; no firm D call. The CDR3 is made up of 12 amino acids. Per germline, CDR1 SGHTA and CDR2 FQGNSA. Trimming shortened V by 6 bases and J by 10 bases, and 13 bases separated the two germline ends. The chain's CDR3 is CASRKTSTEQFF. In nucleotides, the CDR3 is TGTGCCAGCAGGAAAACCTCTACGGAGCAGTTCTTC.

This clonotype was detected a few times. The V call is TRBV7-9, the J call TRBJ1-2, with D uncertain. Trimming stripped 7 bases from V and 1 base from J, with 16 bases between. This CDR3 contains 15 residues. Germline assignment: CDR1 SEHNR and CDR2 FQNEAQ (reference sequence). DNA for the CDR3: TGTGCCAGCAATTCGCCCGAATCTTATAACTATGGCTACACCTTC. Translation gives CASNSPESYNYGYTF.

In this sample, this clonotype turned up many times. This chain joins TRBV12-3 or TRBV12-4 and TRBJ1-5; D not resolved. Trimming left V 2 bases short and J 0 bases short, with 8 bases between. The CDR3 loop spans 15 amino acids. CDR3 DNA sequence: TGTGCCAGCAGTTTAAACGGATATAGCAATCAGCCCCAGCATTTT. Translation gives CASSLNGYSNQPQHF.

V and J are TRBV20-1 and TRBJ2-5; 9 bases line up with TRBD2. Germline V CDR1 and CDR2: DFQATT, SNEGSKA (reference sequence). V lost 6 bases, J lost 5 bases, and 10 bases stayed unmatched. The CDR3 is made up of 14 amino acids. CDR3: CSATGSGRGETQYF. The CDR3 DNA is TGCAGTGCAACGGGTAGCGGGAGAGGTGAGACCCAGTACTTC.

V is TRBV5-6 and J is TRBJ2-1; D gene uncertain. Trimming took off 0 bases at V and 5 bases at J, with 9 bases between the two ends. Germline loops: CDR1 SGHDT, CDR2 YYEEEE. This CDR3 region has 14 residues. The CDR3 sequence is CASSLGGWDNEQFF. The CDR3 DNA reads TGTGCCAGCAGCTTGGGGGGATGGGACAATGAGCAGTTCTTC.

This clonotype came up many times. In DNA form, the CDR3 reads TGTGCCAGCAGCCGGCGGCGGGGGGGACAGAGCACAGATACGCAGTATTTT. This sequence encodes CASSRRRGGQSTDTQYF. V and J are TRBV3-1 and TRBJ2-3; 9 positions match TRBD2. With 4 bases clipped from V and 0 bases from J, the junction kept 8 bases outside the gene matches. The CDR3 contains 17 residues. Germline V gene data show CDR1 as LGHDT and CDR2 as YNNKEL (reference sequence).

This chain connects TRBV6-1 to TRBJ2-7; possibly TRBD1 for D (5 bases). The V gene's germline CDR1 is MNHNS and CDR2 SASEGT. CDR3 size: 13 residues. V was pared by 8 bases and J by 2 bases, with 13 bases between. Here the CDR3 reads CASVVGHPYEQYF. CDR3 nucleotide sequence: TGTGCCAGCGTCGTAGGACATCCCTACGAGCAGTACTTC.

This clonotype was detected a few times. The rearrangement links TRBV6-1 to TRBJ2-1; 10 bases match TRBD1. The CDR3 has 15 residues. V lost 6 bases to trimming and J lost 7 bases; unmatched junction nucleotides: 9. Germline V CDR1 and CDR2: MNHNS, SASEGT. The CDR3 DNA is TGTGCCAGCAGGGAACCGGGACAGGGGAATAATGAGCAGTTCTTC. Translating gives CASREPGQGNNEQFF.

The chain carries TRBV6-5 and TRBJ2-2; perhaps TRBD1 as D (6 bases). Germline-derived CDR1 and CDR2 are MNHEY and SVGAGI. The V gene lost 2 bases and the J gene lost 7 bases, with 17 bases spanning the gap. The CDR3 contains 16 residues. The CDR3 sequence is CASSYRKQGFDGELFF. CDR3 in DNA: TGTGCCAGCAGTTACAGAAAACAGGGATTCGACGGGGAGCTGTTTTTT.

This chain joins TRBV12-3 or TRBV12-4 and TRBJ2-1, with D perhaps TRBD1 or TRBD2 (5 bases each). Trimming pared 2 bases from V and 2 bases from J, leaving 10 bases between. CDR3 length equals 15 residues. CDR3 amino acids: CASSLSGPTYNEQFF. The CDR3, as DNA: TGTGCCAGCAGTTTATCGGGGCCCACCTACAATGAGCAGTTCTTC.

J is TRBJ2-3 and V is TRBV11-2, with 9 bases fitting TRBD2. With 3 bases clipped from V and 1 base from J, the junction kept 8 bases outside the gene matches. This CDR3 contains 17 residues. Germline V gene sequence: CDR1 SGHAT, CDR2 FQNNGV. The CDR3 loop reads CASSFRVAGDGTDTQYF. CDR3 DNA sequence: TGTGCCAGCAGCTTTCGGGTAGCGGGGGACGGCACAGATACGCAGTATTTT.

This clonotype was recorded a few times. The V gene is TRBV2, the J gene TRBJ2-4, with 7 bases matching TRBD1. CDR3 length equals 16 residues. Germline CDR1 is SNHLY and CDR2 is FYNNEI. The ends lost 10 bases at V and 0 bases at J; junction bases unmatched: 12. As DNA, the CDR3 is TGTGCCACCCTATCCAGACAGGGCCTAGCCAAAAACATTCAGTACTTC. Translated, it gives CATLSRQGLAKNIQYF.

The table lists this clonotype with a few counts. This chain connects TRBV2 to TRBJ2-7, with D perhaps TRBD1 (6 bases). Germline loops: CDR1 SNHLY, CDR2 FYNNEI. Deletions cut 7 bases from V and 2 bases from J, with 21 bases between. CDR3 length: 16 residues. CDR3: CASTSIDGTPTYEQYF. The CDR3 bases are TGTGCCAGCACCTCGATTGACGGGACACCGACCTACGAGCAGTACTTC.

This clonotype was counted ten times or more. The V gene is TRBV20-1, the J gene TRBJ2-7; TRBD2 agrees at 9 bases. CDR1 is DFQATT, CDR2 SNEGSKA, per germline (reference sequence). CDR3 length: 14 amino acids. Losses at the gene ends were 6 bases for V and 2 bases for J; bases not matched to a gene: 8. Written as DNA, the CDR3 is TGCAGTGCCAATAGGCGGGGGGGAGCCTACGAGCAGTACTTC. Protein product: CSANRRGGAYEQYF.

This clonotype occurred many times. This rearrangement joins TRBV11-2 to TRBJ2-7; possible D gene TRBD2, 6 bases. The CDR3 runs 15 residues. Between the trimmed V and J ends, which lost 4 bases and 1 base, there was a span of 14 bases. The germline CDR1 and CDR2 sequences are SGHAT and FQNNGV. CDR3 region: CASSSGTLHSYEQYF. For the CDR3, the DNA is TGTGCCAGCAGCTCCGGGACTTTGCATTCCTACGAGCAGTACTTC.

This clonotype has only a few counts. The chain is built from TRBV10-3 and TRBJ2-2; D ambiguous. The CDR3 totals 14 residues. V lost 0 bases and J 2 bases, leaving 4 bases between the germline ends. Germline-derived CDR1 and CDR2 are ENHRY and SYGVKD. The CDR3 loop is CAISESSNTGELFF. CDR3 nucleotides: TGTGCCATCAGTGAGTCGTCTAACACCGGGGAGCTGTTTTTT.

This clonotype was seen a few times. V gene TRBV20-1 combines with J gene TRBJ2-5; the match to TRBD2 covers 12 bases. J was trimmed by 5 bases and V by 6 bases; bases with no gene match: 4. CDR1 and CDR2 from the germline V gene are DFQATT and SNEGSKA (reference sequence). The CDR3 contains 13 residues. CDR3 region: CSASLAGGETQYF. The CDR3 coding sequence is TGCAGTGCCTCTCTAGCGGGGGGGGAGACCCAGTACTTC.

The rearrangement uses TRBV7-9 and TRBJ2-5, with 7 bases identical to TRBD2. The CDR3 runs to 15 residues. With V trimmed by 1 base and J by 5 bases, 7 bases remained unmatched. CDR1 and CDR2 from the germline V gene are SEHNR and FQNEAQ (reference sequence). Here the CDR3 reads CASSLGPSGLETQYF. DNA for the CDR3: TGTGCCAGCAGCTTAGGTCCTAGCGGACTTGAGACCCAGTACTTC.

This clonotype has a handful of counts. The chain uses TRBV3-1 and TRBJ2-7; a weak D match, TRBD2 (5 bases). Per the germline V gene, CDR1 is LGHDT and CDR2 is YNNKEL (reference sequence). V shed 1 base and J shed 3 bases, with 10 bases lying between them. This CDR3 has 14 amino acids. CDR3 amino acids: CASSQVSTSYEQYF. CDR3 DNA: TGTGCCAGCAGCCAAGTTAGCACTAGCTACGAGCAGTACTTC.

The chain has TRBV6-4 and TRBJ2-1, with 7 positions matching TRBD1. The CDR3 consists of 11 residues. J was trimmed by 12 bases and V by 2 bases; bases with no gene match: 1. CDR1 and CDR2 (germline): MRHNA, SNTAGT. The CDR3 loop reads CASSDRTGQFF. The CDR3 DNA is TGTGCCAGCAGTGACAGGACAGGGCAGTTCTTC.

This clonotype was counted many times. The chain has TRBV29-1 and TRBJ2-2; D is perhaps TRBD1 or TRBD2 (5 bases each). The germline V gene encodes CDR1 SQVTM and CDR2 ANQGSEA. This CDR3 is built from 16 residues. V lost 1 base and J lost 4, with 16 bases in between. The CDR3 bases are TGCAGCGTTGAAGGGGGACGGAGATCGGGCACCGGGGAGCTGTTTTTT. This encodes CSVEGGRRSGTGELFF.